These 16 T cell receptor beta chains share one sample of origin, sequenced in a study of blood T cell repertoires in COVID-19. Some clones are missing from TCRdb's copy, which holds only in-frame ones; the method was immunoSEQ multiplex PCR. The sample lists about 160,000 clones, over 70% seen once, with approximately 3% in the top ten. The specimen was peripheral blood. Receptor source: a man between 65 and 80 years old with acute or convalescent COVID-19.

This clone has a single count. The chain carries TRBV5-1 and TRBJ2-1; 10 positions agree with TRBD2. Germline values: CDR1 SGHRS, CDR2 YFSETQ. This CDR3 spans 16 amino acids. V trimming: 4 bases; J trimming: 4 bases; junction bases outside the gene matches: 8. The CDR3 here is CASSLTLAGDYNEQFF. CDR3 bases: TGCGCCAGCAGCCTTACCCTAGCGGGAGATTACAATGAGCAGTTCTTC. Full variable domain (remainder filled in from reference TRBV5-1 and TRBJ2-1): KAGVTQTPRYLIKTRGQQVTLSCSPISGHRSVSWYQQTPGQGLQFLFEYFSETQRNKGNFPGRFSGRQFSNSRSEMNVSTLELGDSALYLCASSLTLAGDYNEQFFGPGTRLTVL.

This clone came up a few times. The chain is built from TRBV6-5 and TRBJ1-2, with no clear D. Germline lookup yields CDR1 MNHEY and CDR2 SVGAGI. Trimming removed 10 bases at V and 6 bases at J, with 12 bases between. The CDR3 runs to 11 residues. CDR3 in amino acids: CATRSNDGYTF. The CDR3 coding sequence is TGTGCCACCCGGAGTAATGATGGCTACACCTTC.

This chain uses TRBV11-3 with TRBJ2-2, with D uncertain. V lost 3 bases to trimming and J lost 1 base, with 3 bases between them. The CDR3 covers 13 residues. CDR1 and CDR2 from the germline V gene are SGHNT and YENEEA. In DNA form, the CDR3 reads TGTGCCAGCAGCTTCCGGAACACCGGGGAGCTGTTTTTT. This encodes CASSFRNTGELFF.

This rearrangement joins TRBV19 to TRBJ1-1, with D uncertain. The CDR3 runs 13 residues. V gave up 0 bases and J gave up 1 base, with 3 bases separating them. CDR1 LNHDA and CDR2 SQIVND come from the germline V gene (reference sequence). CDR3: CASSIDRNTEAFF. CDR3 coding DNA: TGTGCCAGTAGTATAGACAGGAACACTGAAGCTTTCTTT.

This clone appeared a single time. The chain links TRBV18 to TRBJ2-3; D unresolved. V was clipped by 3 bases and J by 2 bases, with 6 bases between them. The CDR3 sequence is 13 residues long. Per the germline V gene, CDR1 is KGHSH and CDR2 is LQKENI. The CDR3 loop is CASSPSLTDTQYF. CDR3 coding DNA: TGTGCCAGCTCACCCTCCCTCACAGATACGCAGTATTTT.

The chain employs TRBV7-3 and TRBJ2-2, with no clear D. Germline CDR1 and CDR2: SGHTA and FQGTGA. The V end lost 5 bases, the J end lost 5 bases, and 18 bases lay between the germline ends. There are 16 residues in the CDR3. DNA of the CDR3: TGTGCCAGCAGCCGCATTAGTAGAGCGAGTACCGGGGAGCTGTTTTTT. Translating gives CASSRISRASTGELFF. The whole variable domain, remainder taken from reference TRBV7-3 and TRBJ2-2, is GAGVSQTPSNKVTEKGKYVELRCDPISGHTALYWYRQSLGQGPEFLIYFQGTGAADDSGLPNDRFFAVRPEGSVSTLKIQRTERGDSAVYLCASSRISRASTGELFFGEGSRLTVL.

Only one count was recorded for this clone. For the CDR3, the DNA is TGTGCCAGCAGCCCCGGGGCTATCCTAGCGGGGGGGCTTGACGAGCAGTACTTC. This encodes CASSPGAILAGGLDEQYF. The chain is built from TRBV3-1 (or the pseudogene TRBV3-2) and TRBJ2-7, with TRBD2 matching 12 bases. The germline gives CDR1 LGHDT, CDR2 YNNKEL (reference sequence). The CDR3 extends over 18 amino acids. V was clipped by 4 bases and J by 5 bases; unmatched bases: 15.

The CDR3 spells CASKVGGETQYF. As DNA, the CDR3 is TGTGCCAGCAAAGTCGGAGGAGAGACCCAGTACTTC. V is TRBV6-6 and J is TRBJ2-5; a possible D gene is TRBD2 (5 bases). CDR3 length: 12 amino acids. V lost 7 bases to trimming and J lost 4 bases, with 10 bases between them. From germline, CDR1 is MNHNY and CDR2 SVGAGI (reference sequence).

DNA of the CDR3: TGTGCCAGCAGCGTAGTGTCGGGGGGCACTGAAGCTTTCTTT. Residues: CASSVVSGGTEAFF. The J gene is TRBJ1-1, the V gene TRBV9; tentatively, D is TRBD1 (5 bases). The germline V and J ends were trimmed by 0 bases and 4 bases, with 10 bases remaining between them. The germline CDR1 and CDR2 sequences are SGDLS and YYNGEE. The CDR3 spans 14 residues. Drawing the rest from reference TRBV9 and TRBJ1-1, the complete variable domain is DSGVTQTPKHLITATGQRVTLRCSPRSGDLSVYWYQQSLDQGLQFLIQYYNGEERAKGNILERFSAQQFPDLHSELNLSSLELGDSALYFCASSVVSGGTEAFFGQGTRLTVV.

The chain recombines TRBV6-5 with TRBJ1-5; TRBD1 agrees at 7 bases. Germline CDR1 reads MNHEY; CDR2 reads SVGAGI. The CDR3 extends over 14 amino acids. The V segment lost 6 bases and the J segment 2 bases; nucleotides outside the gene matches: 4. CDR3 sequence (DNA): TGTGCCAGCAGGGCCGACAGGGGCAATCAGCCCCAGCATTTT. It specifies CASRADRGNQPQHF.

V usage is TRBV25-1 and J usage is TRBJ1-1; 9 bases line up with TRBD1. CDR1 is MGHDK, CDR2 SYGVNS, per germline. This CDR3 contains 16 residues. J lost 0 bases, V lost 3 bases, and 5 bases had no gene match. The CDR3 spells CASSDRQGVMNTEAFF. CDR3 bases: TGTGCCAGCAGTGACCGACAGGGGGTTATGAACACTGAAGCTTTCTTT.

V is TRBV5-1 and J is TRBJ2-3, with 7 bases matching TRBD2. The CDR3 has 16 amino acids. The junction had 11 bases not matched to a gene; V was cut back by 3 bases and J by 4 bases. Germline CDR1 SGHRS, CDR2 YFSETQ. For the CDR3, the DNA is TGCGCCAGCAGCTCCATAGCGGGTACCTCCCCAGATACGCAGTATTTT. Amino acids: CASSSIAGTSPDTQYF.

J is TRBJ1-4 and V is TRBV2; D might be TRBD1 (6 bases). The V and J ends lost 5 bases and 5 bases respectively, with 15 bases between them. CDR1 and CDR2 from the germline V gene are SNHLY and FYNNEI. The CDR3 consists of 15 residues. The CDR3 region is CASSPTTGGNEKLFF. CDR3 nucleotides: TGTGCCAGCAGTCCCACGACAGGCGGCAATGAAAAACTGTTTTTT.

This clone occurred a few times. J is TRBJ1-1 and V is TRBV6-5; the D gene is possibly TRBD1 (6 bases). Germline V gives CDR1 MNHEY, CDR2 SVGAGI. Trimming pared 6 bases from V and 3 bases from J, leaving 17 bases between. This CDR3 has 15 residues. CDR3 protein: CASSPPVGGHTEAFF. CDR3 DNA sequence: TGTGCCAGCAGCCCCCCGGTAGGGGGTCACACTGAAGCTTTCTTT.

The CDR3 here is CASSQASGAYNEQFF. DNA of the CDR3: TGTGCCAGCAGCCAAGCTAGCGGGGCCTACAATGAGCAGTTCTTC. V and J are TRBV4-2 and TRBJ2-1; 9 bases agree with TRBD2. V shed 1 base, J shed 2 bases, and the junction held 0 bases outside the gene matches. Germline values: CDR1 LGHNA, CDR2 YNFKEQ. This CDR3 has 15 amino acids.

This chain links TRBV7-6 with TRBJ2-5, with TRBD2 matching 7 bases. The length of the CDR3 is 16 residues. The germline CDR1 and CDR2 sequences are SGHVS and FNYEAQ. Trimming took 2 bases from V and 2 from J; bases not matched to a gene: 8. DNA of the CDR3: TGTGCCAGCAGCTTAAGGGCGGGAGCCACACAAGAGACCCAGTACTTC. Translation: CASSLRAGATQETQYF.